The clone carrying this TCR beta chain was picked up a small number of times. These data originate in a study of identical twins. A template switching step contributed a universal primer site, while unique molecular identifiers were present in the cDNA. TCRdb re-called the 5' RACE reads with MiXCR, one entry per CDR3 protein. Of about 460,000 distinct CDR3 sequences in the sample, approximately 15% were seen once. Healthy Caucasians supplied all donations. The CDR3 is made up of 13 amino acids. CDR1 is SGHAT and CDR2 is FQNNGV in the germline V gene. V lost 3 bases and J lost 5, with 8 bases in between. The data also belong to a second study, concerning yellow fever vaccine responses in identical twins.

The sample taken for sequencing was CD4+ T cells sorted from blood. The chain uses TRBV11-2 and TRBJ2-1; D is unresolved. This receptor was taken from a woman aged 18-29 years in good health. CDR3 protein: CASSLDLNNEQFF. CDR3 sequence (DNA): TGTGCCAGCAGCTTGGATCTTAACAATGAGCAGTTCTTC.